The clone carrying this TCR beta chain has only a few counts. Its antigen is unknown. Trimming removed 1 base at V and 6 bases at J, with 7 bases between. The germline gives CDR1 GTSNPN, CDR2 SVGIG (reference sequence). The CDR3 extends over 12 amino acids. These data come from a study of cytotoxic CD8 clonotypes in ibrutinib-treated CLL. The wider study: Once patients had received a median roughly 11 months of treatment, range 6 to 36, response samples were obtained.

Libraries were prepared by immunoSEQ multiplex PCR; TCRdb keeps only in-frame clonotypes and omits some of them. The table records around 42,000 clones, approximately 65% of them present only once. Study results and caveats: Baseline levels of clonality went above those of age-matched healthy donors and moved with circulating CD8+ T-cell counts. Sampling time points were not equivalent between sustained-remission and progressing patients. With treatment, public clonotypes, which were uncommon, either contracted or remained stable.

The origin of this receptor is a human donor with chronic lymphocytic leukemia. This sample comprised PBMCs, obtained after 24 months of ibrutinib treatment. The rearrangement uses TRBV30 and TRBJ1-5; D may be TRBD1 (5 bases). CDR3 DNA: TGTGCCTGGAGTGCAGGGCTTCAGCCCCAGCATTTT. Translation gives CAWSAGLQPQHF.